The next 11 T cell receptor beta chains were all read from a single sample in a study of human T cells and chemical hapten exposure. This sample's time point: pre-sensitization, week 0. Treatment in this sample: therapeutic diphenylcyclopropenone sensitization with weekly scalp DPC. TCRdb re-analysed the RACE reads in MiXCR, keeping a single row per CDR3 protein. The sample includes around 350,000 distinct CDR3 sequences, roughly 6% of them seen just once. The source was whole blood, collected in connection with sensitization to the hapten diphenylcyclopropenone (DPC). These receptors all come from a woman aged 18-35 years with alopecia areata. Some clones in this sample may be carry-over from other donors' samples.

This clonotype was counted at least ten times. The V call is TRBV28, the J call TRBJ2-3, with D possibly being TRBD2 (7 bases). This CDR3 is 18 amino acids long. V was shortened by 3 bases and J by 5 bases, with 24 bases between the two germline ends. From germline, CDR1 is MDHEN and CDR2 SYDVKM. The CDR3 nucleotides read TGTGCCAGCAGTTTCTTCCCGGTAGAGGGGGGGCTTGAAGATACGCAGTATTTT. This gives the protein CASSFFPVEGGLEDTQYF.

The chain has TRBV19 and TRBJ2-3; TRBD2 aligns across 8 bases. Germline CDR1 is LNHDA and CDR2 is SQIVND (reference sequence). The CDR3 is made up of 14 amino acids. V dropped 6 bases and J dropped 4; count of bases not matched to a gene: 6. The CDR3 protein is CASRVSGEADTQYF. DNA of the CDR3: TGTGCCAGTAGGGTTAGCGGGGAGGCAGATACGCAGTATTTT.

There are many counts of this clonotype. The rearrangement uses TRBV2 and TRBJ2-2, with D hard to call. Germline-derived CDR1 and CDR2 are SNHLY and FYNNEI. The CDR3 contains 14 residues. The germline V and J ends were trimmed by 6 bases and 5 bases, with 13 bases remaining between them. This chain's CDR3 is CASRADTHTGELFF. CDR3 in DNA: TGTGCCAGCAGGGCCGACACGCATACCGGGGAGCTGTTTTTT.

In this sample, this clonotype turned up a few times. This rearrangement joins TRBV9 to TRBJ2-5; 10 bases align to TRBD2. The V and J ends lost 0 bases and 4 bases, in that order; junction bases with no gene match: 6. The CDR3 has 16 residues. Germline CDR1 SGDLS, CDR2 YYNGEE. CDR3 in amino acids: CASSVGSGGARETQYF. Here the CDR3 DNA reads TGTGCCAGCAGCGTAGGGAGCGGGGGGGCCCGAGAGACCCAGTACTTC.

This clonotype was observed a handful of times. The chain's CDR3 is CSARVHGPDRGSYNSPLHF. In DNA form, the CDR3 reads TGCAGTGCTAGAGTCCACGGACCAGACAGGGGCTCCTATAATTCACCCCTCCACTTT. The chain is built from TRBV20-1 and TRBJ1-6; 8 nucleotides line up with TRBD1. Germline values: CDR1 DFQATT, CDR2 SNEGSKA (reference sequence). The CDR3 length is 19 residues. V trimming: 1 base; J trimming: 0 bases; junction bases outside the gene matches: 11.

This clonotype was seen a handful of times. The chain combines TRBV20-1 with TRBJ2-4, with D possibly being TRBD2 (5 bases). The V end was cut by 8 bases, the J end by 4 bases, with 15 bases between. The germline V gene encodes CDR1 DFQATT and CDR2 SNEGSKA (reference sequence). The length of the CDR3 is 13 residues. The DNA for the CDR3 is TGCAGTCCAACTTACCCGGGGAAAAACATTCAGTACTTC. Translated: CSPTYPGKNIQYF.

This clonotype was seen many times. The V call is TRBV9, the J call TRBJ1-1, with D unclear. The V end was cut by 6 bases, the J end by 7 bases, with 16 bases between. The CDR3 has 13 amino acids. Germline V CDR1 and CDR2: SGDLS, YYNGEE. DNA for the CDR3: TGTGCCAGCACCCCCGGCGGCAGGTTTGAAGCTTTCTTT. Residues: CASTPGGRFEAFF.

Ten or more counts support this clonotype. The chain has TRBV20-1 and TRBJ1-1, with TRBD1 matching 8 bases. Germline CDR1 DFQATT, CDR2 SNEGSKA (reference sequence). The V and J ends lost 3 bases and 4 bases, in that order; junction bases with no gene match: 7. There are 14 residues in the CDR3. In DNA, the CDR3 is TGCAGTGCTAGCGATCAGGGGGCAGGCACTGAAGCTTTCTTT. This translates into CSASDQGAGTEAFF.

This clonotype was seen many times. J is TRBJ1-6 and V is TRBV7-3; unclear D gene. Trimming left V 0 bases short and J 5 bases short, with 14 bases between. Per germline, CDR1 SGHTA and CDR2 FQGTGA. This CDR3 contains 17 residues. This CDR3 reads CASSLTPRPDDNSPLHF. CDR3 sequence (DNA): TGTGCCAGCAGCTTAACACCTCGGCCAGACGATAATTCACCCCTCCACTTT.

This clonotype occurred many times. The rearrangement links TRBV7-9 to TRBJ1-1, with TRBD1 matching 7 bases. J gave up 5 bases and V 5 bases, and 14 bases lay outside the gene matches. Germline CDR1 is SEHNR and CDR2 is FQNEAQ (reference sequence). The CDR3 runs to 16 residues. CDR3 nucleotide sequence: TGTGCCAGCAGCCCCCGGTCAGGGGGACGAGAGACTGAAGCTTTCTTT. Translation: CASSPRSGGRETEAFF.

This clonotype was detected many times. CDR3 sequence reads: CASSSRGDQYF. In DNA form, the CDR3 reads TGTGCCAGCAGCTCCCGGGGGGACCAGTACTTC. The V gene is TRBV3-1, the J gene TRBJ2-5; 7 bases are a match to TRBD2. V trimming: 5 bases; J trimming: 10 bases; junction bases outside the gene matches: 4. CDR1 and CDR2 (germline): LGHDT, YNNKEL (reference sequence). The CDR3 runs 11 residues.